The clone carrying this T cell receptor beta chain was recorded at least ten times. The data stem from a study of T cells after yellow fever vaccination. TCRdb re-called the 5' RACE reads through MiXCR, storing one row per CDR3 protein. This sample has around 310,000 distinct CDR3 sequences; about 8.7% occur once, and the top ten carry roughly 18%. CDR1 is SGHAT, CDR2 FQNNGV, per germline. Trimming shortened V by 4 bases and J by 4 bases, and 15 bases separated the two germline ends. The CDR3 is 15 residues long. This clonotype originated in a man younger than 30 who received the YFV17D yellow fever vaccine. This chain connects TRBV11-2 to TRBJ2-3; a possible D gene is TRBD1 (8 bases). The material was PBMCs, obtained on the day of the first yellow fever vaccination. DNA of the CDR3: TGTGCCAGCAGCTCCTACAGGGGGAGGGCAGATACGCAGTATTTT. This gives the protein CASSSYRGRADTQYF.